Listed here are 8 T cell receptor beta chains from one sample, sequenced in a study of identical twins. TCRdb processed the 5' RACE reads anew with MiXCR; each CDR3 protein has one entry. The data contain 640,000 or so distinct CDR3 sequences, 6% to 6.5% of them seen just once; the ten biggest clones take up 1.5% to 2%. The sample was naive T cells sorted from blood. The source of these receptors is a man younger than 35 in good health.

This clonotype was picked up many times. This sequence joins TRBV5-1 and TRBJ1-1, with TRBD1 matching over 7 bases. V trimming: 4 bases; J trimming: 0 bases; junction bases outside the gene matches: 3. The CDR3 extends over 14 amino acids. CDR1 SGHRS and CDR2 YFSETQ come from the germline V gene. This CDR3 is CASSTDRLNTEAFF. The DNA for the CDR3 is TGCGCCAGCAGCACGGACAGGCTGAACACTGAAGCTTTCTTT.

This clonotype was observed at least ten times. This sequence joins TRBV5-6 and TRBJ1-1, with 7 nucleotides matching TRBD1. The germline V gene has CDR1 SGHDT and CDR2 YYEEEE. The CDR3 extends over 14 amino acids. Trimming at V came to 5 bases and at J to 4 bases, leaving 8 bases not matched to a gene. The CDR3 sequence: CASRVTGEGTEAFF. The CDR3 region has the DNA TGTGCCAGCAGAGTCACAGGGGAGGGCACTGAAGCTTTCTTT.

There are a few counts of this clonotype. The rearrangement joins TRBV7-9 to TRBJ1-2; D is undetermined. The germline V and J ends were trimmed by 2 bases and 4 bases, with 11 bases remaining between them. Per germline, CDR1 SEHNR and CDR2 FQNEAQ (reference sequence). The CDR3 is 14 amino acids. CDR3 sequence reads: CASSLPVDTYGYTF. As DNA, the CDR3 is TGTGCCAGCAGCTTACCGGTTGACACCTATGGCTACACCTTC.

This clonotype appeared many times. Mismatch with germline at one junction end may stem from a read error. This chain connects TRBV12-3 or TRBV12-4 to TRBJ2-7, with D hard to call. The CDR3 consists of 11 residues. Written as DNA, the CDR3 is TGTGCCAGCAGTTTAGGTGGGGATCTAGACTTC. Protein product: CASSLGGDLDF.

This clonotype was recorded a few times. The genes are TRBV7-8 and TRBJ2-7; D possibly corresponds to TRBD2 (5 bases). CDR3 length: 14 amino acids. The ends were cut back, 0 bases at V and 3 bases at J, with 9 bases in the middle. Germline CDR1 SGHVS, CDR2 FQNEAQ. CDR3 in DNA: TGTGCCAGCAGCTTAGCGGGAGAGAACTACGAGCAGTACTTC. It specifies CASSLAGENYEQYF.

The table lists this clonotype with many counts. The genes are TRBV12-3 or TRBV12-4 and TRBJ2-7, with TRBD1 identical over 8 bases. The V gene end was trimmed by 4 bases and the J gene end by 1 base; junction bases not matched to a gene: 3. The CDR3 runs to 14 residues. The CDR3 DNA follows: TGTGCCAGCAGTTCGGACAGGGAATCCTACGAGCAGTACTTC. It is translated as CASSSDRESYEQYF.

The CDR3 loop is CATSPGTGGTGELFF. The DNA for the CDR3 is TGTGCCACCAGTCCCGGGACAGGGGGAACCGGGGAGCTGTTTTTT. The chain employs TRBV24-1 and TRBJ2-2; TRBD1 aligns across 11 bases. Germline CDR1 and CDR2: KGHDR and SFDVKD. CDR3 length equals 15 residues. With 6 bases clipped from V and 5 bases from J, the junction kept 4 bases outside the gene matches.

The sample holds a few counts of this clonotype. The chain carries TRBV30 and TRBJ2-1; 15 bases align to TRBD2. CDR1 GTSNPN and CDR2 SVGIG come from the germline V gene (reference sequence). The CDR3 loop spans 18 amino acids. V lost 0 bases and J lost 7; bases outside the gene matches: 10. The CDR3 sequence is CAWSVARTSGRARNEQFF. In DNA form, the CDR3 reads TGTGCCTGGAGTGTAGCTAGGACTAGCGGGAGGGCCAGGAATGAGCAGTTCTTC.